These 31 T cell receptor beta chains came from one sample sequenced in a study of graft-versus-host responses after intestinal transplantation. From the graft tissue, intraepithelial and lamina propria lymphocytes were released through processing. Only in-frame clones appear in the TCRdb table, and some are missing; sequencing was by immunoSEQ multiplex PCR. This table has roughly 11,000 clones, roughly 77% appearing once. The sequencing here drew on ileum tissue, taken 142 days after intestinal transplantation. The receptors originated from a human patient who received an intestinal transplant, so some T cells may come from the graft donor.

This sequence joins TRBV4-1 and TRBJ2-3; D perhaps matches TRBD1 (5 bases). V gave up 0 bases and J gave up 6 bases, with 19 bases separating them. Germline lookup yields CDR1 MGHRA and CDR2 YSYEKL. This CDR3 contains 17 residues. In nucleotides, the CDR3 is TGCGCCAGCAGCCAAGATAGTCTGTCACGGACACAGGATACGCAGTATTTT. As protein: CASSQDSLSRTQDTQYF.

The gene calls are TRBV7-8 and TRBJ2-7; 9 bases agree with TRBD1. CDR1 SGHVS and CDR2 FQNEAQ come from the germline V gene. The CDR3 contains 15 residues. V shed 2 bases, J shed 6 bases, and the junction held 8 bases outside the gene matches. CDR3 coding DNA: TGTGCCAGCAGCTTACCCGGGACAGGGAGGGCCGAGCAGTACTTC. Translation gives CASSLPGTGRAEQYF. Together with reference TRBV7-8 and TRBJ2-7, the CDR3 gives the full variable domain: GAGVSQSPRYKVAKRGQDVALRCDPISGHVSLFWYQQALGQGPEFLTYFQNEAQLDKSGLPSDRFFAERPEGSVSTLKIQRTQQEDSAVYLCASSLPGTGRAEQYFGPGTRLTVT.

The V call is TRBV11-2, the J call TRBJ2-7, with 7 bases matching TRBD1. Germline V CDR1 and CDR2: SGHAT, FQNNGV. The trim removed 0 bases at V and 4 bases at J, leaving 6 bases unmatched. The CDR3 is 15 amino acids. The CDR3 spells CASSLDPGQNYEQYF. CDR3 bases: TGTGCCAGCAGCTTAGATCCGGGACAGAATTACGAGCAGTACTTC.

This clone qualifies as large (0.1 to 1%). The rearrangement joins TRBV4-1 to TRBJ2-1, with D perhaps matching TRBD1 (7 bases). The CDR3 loop spans 22 amino acids. Germline V gene data show CDR1 as MGHRA and CDR2 as YSYEKL. Trimming removed 3 bases at V and 0 bases at J, with 30 bases between. The CDR3 here is CASSQGPVTGMVAESSYNEQFF. For the CDR3, the DNA is TGCGCCAGCAGCCAGGGCCCCGTGACAGGGATGGTAGCGGAAAGCTCCTACAATGAGCAGTTCTTC.

The chain joins TRBV5-8 to TRBJ1-1; a possible D gene is TRBD1 (5 bases). Trimming took off 5 bases at V and 3 bases at J, with 8 bases between the two ends. The CDR3 extends over 12 amino acids. CDR1 and CDR2 from the germline V gene are SGHTS and YDEGEE. The CDR3 loop is CASRDSYTEAFF. CDR3 sequence (DNA): TGTGCCAGCAGAGACAGCTACACTGAAGCTTTCTTT.

This chain joins TRBV2 and TRBJ2-1, with D uncertain. CDR1 and CDR2 from the germline V gene are SNHLY and FYNNEI. The CDR3 is made up of 13 amino acids. V was clipped by 11 bases and J by 3 bases, with 14 bases between them. CDR3 region: CAGRPPLYNEQFF. Written as DNA, the CDR3 is TGTGCCGGCCGTCCCCCTCTCTACAATGAGCAGTTCTTC.

This clone appeared a few times. The chain has TRBV6-5 and TRBJ1-4; 7 bases line up with TRBD1. Trimming cost V 2 bases and J 8 bases; bases outside gene matches: 8. Per germline, CDR1 MNHEY and CDR2 SVGAGI. This CDR3 has 15 residues. The CDR3 sequence is CASSYGGTVGEKLFF. CDR3 DNA: TGTGCCAGCAGTTACGGGGGGACAGTAGGCGAAAAACTGTTTTTT.

The gene calls are TRBV6-6 and TRBJ2-7; a weak D match, TRBD2 (7 bases). CDR1 MNHNY and CDR2 SVGAGI come from the germline V gene (reference sequence). V was pared by 4 bases and J by 0 bases, with 13 bases between. The length of the CDR3 is 15 residues. This CDR3 reads CASSLGGEGSYEQYF. CDR3 coding DNA: TGTGCCAGCAGTTTAGGGGGGGAGGGCTCCTACGAGCAGTACTTC.

The chain carries TRBV6-5 and TRBJ1-2; D might be TRBD1 (6 bases). Germline CDR1 MNHEY, CDR2 SVGAGI. V was trimmed by 2 bases and J by 0 bases, leaving 10 bases between them. This CDR3 is 15 amino acids long. The chain's CDR3 is CASSYLRGTNYGYTF. The CDR3 coding sequence is TGTGCCAGCAGTTACCTTAGGGGGACTAACTATGGCTACACCTTC.

The table lists this clone with a few counts. This chain joins TRBV6-6 and TRBJ2-7; 8 bases fit TRBD2. CDR3 size: 15 residues. Per germline, CDR1 MNHNY and CDR2 SVGAGI (reference sequence). Trimming cost V 2 bases and J 0 bases; bases outside gene matches: 3. The CDR3 DNA follows: TGTGCCAGCAGTTACGTTAGCGGGGCCTCCTACGAGCAGTACTTC. It yields the protein CASSYVSGASYEQYF.

The J gene is TRBJ2-7, the V gene TRBV10-3; TRBD2 matches 7 bases. Germline-derived CDR1 and CDR2 are ENHRY and SYGVKD. V was pared by 2 bases and J by 0 bases, with 7 bases of the junction left unmatched. The CDR3 has 16 amino acids. The CDR3 is CAISEGWLAASYEQYF. The CDR3 DNA sequence: TGTGCCATCAGTGAGGGATGGCTAGCGGCCTCCTACGAGCAGTACTTC.

This clone has just one count. This chain links TRBV11-3 with TRBJ2-3; weak D call: TRBD1 (5 bases). The germline V gene encodes CDR1 SGHNT and CDR2 YENEEA. V lost 5 bases, J lost 5 bases, and 17 bases lay in between. The CDR3 spans 15 residues. The CDR3 region has the DNA TGTGCCAGCAGCCCACACCCTCAGGGCAAAGATACGCAGTATTTT. This codes for CASSPHPQGKDTQYF.

The V gene is TRBV6-5, the J gene TRBJ1-2, with D possibly matching TRBD1 (6 bases). V was shortened by 6 bases and J by 2 bases, with 10 bases between the two germline ends. This CDR3 region has 13 residues. CDR1 is MNHEY and CDR2 is SVGAGI in the germline V gene. This CDR3 reads CASRTGTNYGYTF. The CDR3 DNA follows: TGTGCCAGCAGAACCGGGACAAACTATGGCTACACCTTC.

The chain links TRBV6-1 to TRBJ2-3; D not resolved. Germline loops: CDR1 MNHNS, CDR2 SASEGT. This CDR3 comprises 13 residues. V lost 3 bases, J lost 7 bases, and 11 bases lay in between. The CDR3 sequence is CASSDSIRHTQYF. The CDR3 DNA is TGTGCCAGCAGTGATTCGATCAGGCATACGCAGTATTTT.

The chain employs TRBV4-1 and TRBJ1-4, with D possibly TRBD1 on 5 matching bases. Germline lookup yields CDR1 MGHRA and CDR2 YSYEKL. The V and J ends lost 2 bases and 3 bases respectively, with 13 bases between them. The CDR3 is made up of 16 amino acids. For the CDR3, the DNA is TGCGCCAGCAGCCAAAGGGAGGGCAGGGCTAATGAAAAACTGTTTTTT. Translated: CASSQREGRANEKLFF.

This clone came up a few times. V usage is TRBV6-1 and J usage is TRBJ2-7; TRBD1 might be the D (6 bases). CDR3 length equals 15 residues. Trimming shortened V by 0 bases and J by 1 base, and 10 bases separated the two germline ends. Germline CDR1 and CDR2: MNHNS and SASEGT. CDR3 nucleotides: TGTGCCAGCAGTGAAGCACAAACAGGGTCCTACGAGCAGTACTTC. Its protein product is CASSEAQTGSYEQYF.

The chain couples TRBV18 to TRBJ1-6; D gene ambiguous. Trimming removed 3 bases at V and 9 bases at J, with 9 bases between. The CDR3 has 13 amino acids. In germline, CDR1 is KGHSH, CDR2 LQKENI. CDR3 protein: CASSPLGSSPLHF. DNA of the CDR3: TGTGCCAGCTCACCTCTGGGGAGTTCACCCCTCCACTTT.

This chain joins TRBV6-6 and TRBJ2-7; 8 nucleotides match TRBD2. This CDR3 has 14 amino acids. Losses at the gene ends were 2 bases for V and 0 bases for J; bases not matched to a gene: 0. Looked up from germline, CDR1 is MNHNY and CDR2 is SVGAGI (reference sequence). In DNA, the CDR3 is TGTGCCAGCAGTTACGGGACTAGCTCCTACGAGCAGTACTTC. Translating gives CASSYGTSSYEQYF.

CDR3 sequence: CASSARLVGTDTQYF. The CDR3 coding sequence is TGTGCCAGCAGCGCCAGACTAGTCGGGACAGATACGCAGTATTTT. The V call is TRBV9, the J call TRBJ2-3; D may be TRBD2 (6 bases). V lost 3 bases to trimming and J lost 3 bases, with 14 bases between them. There are 15 residues in the CDR3. Germline V lookup: CDR1 SGDLS, CDR2 YYNGEE.

V and J are TRBV13 and TRBJ1-1; 9 bases align to TRBD1. Trimming cost V 5 bases and J 5 bases; bases outside gene matches: 6. Germline V CDR1 and CDR2: PRHDT, FYEKMQ (reference sequence). The length of the CDR3 is 14 residues. CDR3 amino acids: CASSGDRALTEAFF. The CDR3 coding sequence is TGTGCCAGCAGCGGGGACAGGGCATTGACTGAAGCTTTCTTT.

The chain employs TRBV6-1 and TRBJ1-2, with 9 nucleotides matching TRBD1. The germline V gene has CDR1 MNHNS and CDR2 SASEGT. The CDR3 length is 15 residues. Germline trimming cut 5 bases from V and 7 bases from J; bases unmatched to any gene: 11. CDR3 nucleotides: TGTGCCAGCAGTACAGGACAGGGGCCCTCCGGTGGCTACACCTTC. Amino acids: CASSTGQGPSGGYTF.

This clone came up once. This chain connects TRBV4-3 to TRBJ2-3; 15 bases agree with TRBD2. The CDR3 is 20 amino acids. V gave up 4 bases and J gave up 2 bases; unmatched junction bases: 13. The germline V gene has CDR1 LGHNA and CDR2 YSLEER. The CDR3 region has the DNA TGCGCCAGCAGCCCGCGAGGCGGGACTAGCGGGAGGCGATACACAGATACGCAGTATTTT. This codes for CASSPRGGTSGRRYTDTQYF.

The CDR3 coding sequence is TGTGCCAGCAGCTTGGGACAGCTCTCCTACAATGAGCAGTTCTTC. Its protein product is CASSLGQLSYNEQFF. J is TRBJ2-1 and V is TRBV5-4, with TRBD1 as a possible D gene (5 bases). The germline gives CDR1 SGHNT, CDR2 YYREEE (reference sequence). The V gene lost 0 bases and the J gene lost 0 bases, with 7 bases spanning the gap. This CDR3 comprises 15 residues.

This chain connects TRBV5-4 to TRBJ2-5; a possible D gene is TRBD1 (5 bases). V was trimmed by 4 bases and J by 1 base, leaving 17 bases between them. This CDR3 contains 16 residues. Germline assignment: CDR1 SGHNT and CDR2 YYREEE (reference sequence). The CDR3 loop reads CASSVAILGAQETQYF. CDR3 nucleotides: TGTGCCAGCAGCGTCGCCATCCTAGGGGCCCAAGAGACCCAGTACTTC.

The chain joins TRBV14 to TRBJ2-1, with 11 nucleotides matching TRBD2. Germline V CDR1 and CDR2: SGHDN, FVKESK. The CDR3 sequence is 17 residues long. The V segment lost 1 base and the J segment 2 bases; nucleotides outside the gene matches: 4. The CDR3 nucleotides are TGTGCCAGCAGCCAAGCTAGCGGGGGGTTTACCTACAATGAGCAGTTCTTC. It translates to CASSQASGGFTYNEQFF.

About this clone itself: At the DNA level, this CDR3 is encoded by other sequences in the same sample as well. The chain links TRBV2 to TRBJ1-1, with 9 bases that match TRBD1. The CDR3 consists of 13 residues. V trimming: 3 bases; J trimming: 6 bases; junction bases outside the gene matches: 2. The germline CDR1 and CDR2 sequences are SNHLY and FYNNEI. The CDR3 nucleotides read TGTGCCAGCAGTGATGGGACAGGGCCTGAAGCTTTCTTT. This translates into CASSDGTGPEAFF. The whole variable domain, filled in from reference TRBV2 and TRBJ1-1, reads EPEVTQTPSHQVTQMGQEVILRCVPISNHLYFYWYRQILGQKVEFLVSFYNNEISEKSEIFDDQFSVERPDGSNFTLKIRSTKLEDSAMYFCASSDGTGPEAFFGQGTRLTVV.

This clone was counted only a few times. V and J are TRBV4-3 and TRBJ1-5; possibly TRBD1 for D (6 bases). V lost 1 base and J 4 bases, leaving 8 bases between the germline ends. From germline, CDR1 is LGHNA and CDR2 YSLEER. The CDR3 is 14 residues long. For the CDR3, the DNA is TGCGCCAGCAGCCAAGGAACAGGGAATCAGCCCCAGCATTTT. Amino acid sequence: CASSQGTGNQPQHF.

This chain links TRBV11-2 with TRBJ2-3; possibly TRBD2 for D (5 bases). This CDR3 region has 20 residues. Per germline, CDR1 SGHAT and CDR2 FQNNGV. The V end was cut by 0 bases, the J end by 4 bases, with 26 bases between. The CDR3 nucleotides read TGTGCCAGCAGCTTAGATAATGTTGGCCGAGTTAGCGCCTCCCCAGATACGCAGTATTTT. Translating it yields CASSLDNVGRVSASPDTQYF.

The chain links TRBV7-3 to TRBJ2-3; D call uncertain. Germline V gene sequence: CDR1 SGHTA, CDR2 FQGTGA. Trimming took 6 bases from V and 3 from J, leaving 16 bases between them. The CDR3 loop spans 15 amino acids. The CDR3 region is CASSQTAAPTDTQYF. The CDR3 bases are TGTGCCAGCAGTCAAACCGCGGCACCAACAGATACGCAGTATTTT.

The rearrangement links TRBV19 to TRBJ1-1, with 8 bases that match TRBD1. This CDR3 is 16 amino acids long. The ends lost 2 bases at V and 4 bases at J; junction bases unmatched: 9. The germline V gene has CDR1 LNHDA and CDR2 SQIVND (reference sequence). CDR3 nucleotides: TGTGCCAGTAGTATAAGGGTGGACAGGGTTGGCACTGAAGCTTTCTTT. This translates into CASSIRVDRVGTEAFF. Using reference TRBV19 and TRBJ1-1 for the parts outside the CDR3, the full variable domain is DGGITQSPKYLFRKEGQNVTLSCEQNLNHDAMYWYRQDPGQGLRLIYYSQIVNDFQKGDIAEGYSVSREKKESFPLTVTSAQKNPTAFYLCASSIRVDRVGTEAFFGQGTRLTVV.

This chain connects TRBV7-2 to TRBJ1-1; 8 nucleotides match TRBD1. The CDR3 runs 16 residues. CDR1 is SGHTA, CDR2 FQGNSA, per germline. The trim removed 3 bases at V and 5 bases at J, leaving 11 bases unmatched. The CDR3 coding sequence is TGTGCCAGCAGCTTTGCCCCGGACAGGGTGCAAACTGAAGCTTTCTTT. This sequence encodes CASSFAPDRVQTEAFF. The full variable domain, in which reference TRBV7-2 and TRBJ1-1 provide the parts outside the CDR3, is GAGVSQSPSNKVTEKGKDVELRCDPISGHTALYWYRQSLGQGLEFLIYFQGNSAPDKSGLPSDRFSAERTGGSVSTLTIQRTQQEDSAVYLCASSFAPDRVQTEAFFGQGTRLTVV.